This T cell receptor beta chain was identified during a study of shared clonotypes between healthy human individuals. Sorted subsets were amplified in replicate PCRs using 150 to 250 ng DNA, about 30,000 T cell genomes. Assay used: immunoSEQ multiplex PCR; TCRdb lists only in-frame clones, some missing. This table has 150,000 to 200,000 clones, roughly 93% appearing once. Sequences were obtained from naive CD4+ T cells sorted from blood. Subset of the sample: CD45RA+ positively selected. This TCR was sampled from a woman aged 25 to 39 in good health.

The CDR3 reads CASSLAGRLNTEAFF. CDR3 in DNA: TGTGCCAGCAGTTTAGCAGGGCGGTTGAACACTGAAGCTTTCTTT. The chain carries TRBV27 and TRBJ1-1; D is possibly TRBD1 (5 bases). V lost 2 bases, J lost 0 bases, and 10 bases lay in between. The germline V gene has CDR1 MNHEY and CDR2 SMNVEV (reference sequence). The CDR3 is 15 amino acids.